The present TCR beta chain was sequenced within a study of shared clonotypes between healthy human individuals. Genomic DNA per cell subset filled all wells of several immunoSEQ plates. Using approximately 200 ng DNA, 30,000 or so T cell genomes, the sorted-subset replicate PCRs were run. Profiling relied on immunoSEQ multiplex PCR, and the TCRdb table lists in-frame clones only, not all of them. The data show roughly 330,000 clones, approximately 79% seen once. The ends lost 6 bases at V and 5 bases at J; junction bases unmatched: 3. The CDR3 has 13 residues. CDR1 is SGHAT, CDR2 FQNNGV, per germline. Memory CD4+ cells were the fraction left after CD45RA+ naive selection.

Sequencing input: memory CD4+ T cells sorted from blood. Subset defined: CD45RA-negative fraction. The TCR comes from a man aged 30 to 45 in good health. The chain combines TRBV11-2 with TRBJ2-2, with 7 bases aligning to TRBD1. The CDR3 reads CASRLTGTGELFF. The CDR3 nucleotides read TGTGCCAGCAGATTGACAGGGACCGGGGAGCTGTTTTTT.